Below, one T cell receptor (beta chain) is given with its context. Its antigen is not identified. This entry is derived from a study of T cell repertoires in cytomegalovirus infection. In the study overall: CMV epitopes used comprised recently identified HLA-C-restricted ones and well-studied HLA-B-restricted ones. Matching HLA type, along with CMV infection, was indicated by public TCR beta signatures.

Study-wide findings and caveats: Cumulative frequency (of public TCR beta family members) identified carriers of CMV plus the relevant HLA. CMV-specific TCR beta clonotypes restricted by HLA-C dominated the ex vivo response.

Trimming removed 1 base at V and 2 bases at J, with 8 bases between. The CDR3 is made up of 14 amino acids. Germline-derived CDR1 and CDR2 are SGHAT and FQNNGV. TCRdb reprocessed the reads via MiXCR and lists one record per CDR3 protein. The repertoire holds some 130,000 distinct CDR3 sequences, with 32% as singletons. The material sequenced was CD8+ T cells from cultured PBMCs, taken from culture after CMV antigen stimulation. This chain uses TRBV11-2 with TRBJ1-2; D not certain. The sequence was collected from a human donor in good health (CMV status not recorded). Some clones in this sample may be carry-over from other donors' samples. The CDR3 bases are TGTGCCAGCAGCTTAGTATCAGGAAACTATGGCTACACCTTC. This gives the protein CASSLVSGNYGYTF.